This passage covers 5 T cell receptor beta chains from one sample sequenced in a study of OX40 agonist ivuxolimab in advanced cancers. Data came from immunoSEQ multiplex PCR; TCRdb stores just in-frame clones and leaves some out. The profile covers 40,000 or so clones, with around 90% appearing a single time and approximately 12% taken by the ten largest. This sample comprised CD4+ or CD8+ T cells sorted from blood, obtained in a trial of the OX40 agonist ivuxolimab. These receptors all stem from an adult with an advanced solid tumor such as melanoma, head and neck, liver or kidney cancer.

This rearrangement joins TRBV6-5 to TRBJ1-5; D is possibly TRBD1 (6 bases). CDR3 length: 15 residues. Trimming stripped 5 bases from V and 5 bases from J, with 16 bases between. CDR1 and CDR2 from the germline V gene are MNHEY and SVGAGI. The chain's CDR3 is CASSRGGWPDQPQHF. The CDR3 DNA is TGTGCCAGCAGTCGAGGGGGTTGGCCGGATCAGCCCCAGCATTTT.

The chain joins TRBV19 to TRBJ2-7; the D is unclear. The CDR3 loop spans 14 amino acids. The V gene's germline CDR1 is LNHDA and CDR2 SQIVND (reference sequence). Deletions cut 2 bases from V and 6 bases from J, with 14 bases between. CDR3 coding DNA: TGTGCCAGTAGTATAAGTGGAAAATCAGGCGAGCAGTACTTC. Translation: CASSISGKSGEQYF.

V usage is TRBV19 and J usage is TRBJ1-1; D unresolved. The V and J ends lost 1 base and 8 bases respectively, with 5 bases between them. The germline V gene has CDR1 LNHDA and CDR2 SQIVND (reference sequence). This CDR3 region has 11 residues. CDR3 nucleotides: TGTGCCAGTAGTATAGCGGGGGAAGCTTTCTTT. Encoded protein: CASSIAGEAFF.

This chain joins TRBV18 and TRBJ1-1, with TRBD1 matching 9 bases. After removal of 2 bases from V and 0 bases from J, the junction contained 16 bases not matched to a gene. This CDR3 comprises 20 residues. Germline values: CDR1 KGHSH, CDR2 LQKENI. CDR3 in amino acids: CASSPLGEPGQGHMNTEAFF. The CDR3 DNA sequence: TGTGCCAGCTCACCATTAGGAGAGCCGGGACAGGGACACATGAACACTGAAGCTTTCTTT.

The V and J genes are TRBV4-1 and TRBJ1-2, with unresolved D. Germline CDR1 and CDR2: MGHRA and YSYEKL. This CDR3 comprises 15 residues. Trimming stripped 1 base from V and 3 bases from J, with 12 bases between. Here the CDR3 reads CASSQGFRDYYGYTF. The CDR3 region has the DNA TGCGCCAGCAGCCAAGGTTTTAGGGATTACTATGGCTACACCTTC.